This T cell receptor beta chain was found in a study of blood T cell repertoires in COVID-19. Overall study: Sites in the United States, Italy and Spain provided acute and convalescent COVID-19 samples. PBMCs, B-cell-depleted T cells, or T cells provided the cDNA or gDNA that made up the material.

Germline V gene sequence: CDR1 LNHNV, CDR2 YYDKDF (reference sequence). With 3 bases removed from V and 3 bases from J, the gap between germline ends came to 9 bases. The CDR3 runs 13 residues. Assay: immunoSEQ multiplex PCR; the TCRdb copy retains only in-frame clones and omits some. The sample consists of approximately 150,000 clones, more than 75% of them appearing once. Those enrolled in Seattle joined during active infection and were followed longitudinally afterward. J is TRBJ2-7 and V is TRBV15, with TRBD1 as a possible D gene (6 bases). The material sequenced was peripheral blood. The sequence derives from a man in his late teens or twenties with COVID-19, enrolled during active disease. The CDR3 nucleotides are TGTGCCACCAGCAGGGACAGATTCTACGAGCAGTACTTC. Its protein product is CATSRDRFYEQYF.